This T cell receptor (beta chain) was documented in a study of molecular identifiers for immune sequencing clone quantification (dated by TCRdb to 2016 to 2019). In terms of the full investigation: For a replicate experiment, RNA from approximately 20,000 or 98,000 naive CD8 T cells was divided into five aliquots, and four of the five aliquots were sequenced. The study was a methods study using CD8 T cells to benchmark molecular-identifier clustering-based TCR repertoire sequencing (MIDCIRS) and TCR RNA copy counting.

This clonotype was seen only once. Its specific antigen is unknown. A much larger clone lies a single base off, so this may be a read error. Libraries of naive CD8 T cells were built from about 20,000 to 1,000,000 sorted cells, with 10%, 30% or 50% of the purified RNA used. On a BD FACSAria II, naive CD8 T cells were FACS-sorted as CD8+CD4-CCR7+CD45RA+ and collected into RLT Plus buffer. To test detection sensitivity, Jurkat RNA equivalent to about eleven TCR copies was spiked into samples of roughly 20,000-1,100,000 naive CD8 T cells. Enrichment of CD8 T cells was done with RosetteSep CD8+ T Cell Enrichment Cocktail plus Ficoll-Paque, and ACK red cell lysis came afterward. CDR1 and CDR2 are drawn from the germline V gene: MNHEY, SVGEGT. Inclusive of the bounding cysteine and phenylalanine, the CDR3 is 15 residues long. This entry keeps only the CDR3 DNA: 45 bases, framed from base 1. What the work shows at the level of the full study, not this receptor alone: Highly expanded clone sizes could be underestimated because identical TCR molecules may share a barcode. Spiked-in Jurkat TCR RNA equivalent to a single cell was reported to be detectable even among 800,000 to 1,000,000 naive CD8 T cells. When barcode sub-clustering was left out, chimeric consensus sequences inflated TCR diversity, with chimeras reaching as high as 47%. Naive libraries contained spiked-in Jurkat TCR RNA (around ten copies' worth), which is not part of the donor repertoire. Approximately 3 recovered TCR RNA copies per cell were obtained by modeling, versus roughly 10 by digital PCR, implying a capture efficiency of 30% to 35%. In CMV-specific effector cells, clones with more than 20 RNA copies accounted for over 98% of molecules, whereas in naive cells such clones accounted for under 1%.

The library was made by PCR. The listed sequencing device is Illumina HiSeq 4000. Bulk TCR libraries were prepared as previously described, using TCR primers listed in Table S5. The Qiagen AllPrep DNA/RNA kit was used to purify total RNA. Before analysis, reads from multiple sequencing runs of one library were combined. Per the original workflow: Only reads with exact TCR constant sequence were kept, trimmed to 150 nt, and grouped by their 12-nt molecular barcodes. Reads inside each barcode group were sub-clustered using a 15% Levenshtein threshold, and a quality-weighted consensus sequence was constructed for each RNA molecule. Non-functional sequences were excluded, and lower-count sequences lying one edit away from another sequence were also excluded. Based on fitting two negative binomial distributions, any barcode sub-cluster with under 20% of the maximum read count was discarded. Through fastp at Q25 and MiXCR, TCRdb rebuilt clones from the public reads, retaining in-frame beta chains. All rows with the same CDR3 protein become a single entry with the most common DNA and genes. The V and J calls and clone size come from TCRdb's table, not from the authors' own analysis. The sample table holds over 600,000 distinct CDR3 sequences, of which approximately 20% were seen once. 0.85% to 0.9% of the sample goes to the ten largest clones.

This TCR derives from a human donor in good health. Some libraries in this study had Jurkat cell RNA spiked in. The sequencing sample was made of naive CD8+ T cells from blood, with Jurkat cell RNA spiked in. In light of the paper, this sample's cell subset or site label describes: FACS-sorted CD8+CD4-CCR7+CD45RA+ naive T cells. The rearranged segments are TRBV6-2 or TRBV6-3 and TRBJ1-1, and possibly TRBD1, on 6 matching bases. CDR3 region: CASTLLGDMNTEASF. The bases read TGTGCCAGCACCCTCCTAGGGGACATGAACACTGAAGCTTCCTTT.